These T cell receptor beta chains were read from a single sample in a study of CD8 T cells in Susac syndrome. TCRdb fed the immunoSEQ multiplex PCR reads into MiXCR, producing one record per CDR3 protein. The sample yields approximately 190,000 distinct CDR3 sequences, 85% to 95% seen once. The specimen sequenced was CD8+ T cells from PBMCs. Receptors were obtained from a human donor with Susac syndrome. Each CDR3 is given with its conserved first and last residue. The order of the fields is V gene, D gene, J gene, clone size, CDR3 DNA, CDR3 protein. A D gene is named only where the DNA matches it firmly. Rows may omit the clone size; those that give it use once, few, many or a size class.

>TRBV9|.|TRBJ2-6|once
TGTGCCAGCGGGGCCGCGGGAGGGGCCAACGTCCTGACTTTC
CASGAAGGANVLTF
>TRBV9|.|TRBJ2-6|.
TGTGCCAGCAGCGCGAATTCTGGGGCCAACGTCCTGACTTTC
CASSANSGANVLTF
>TRBV10-3|.|TRBJ2-2|.
TGTGCCATCAGAGCAGAGAACACCGGGGAGCTGTTTTTT
CAIRAENTGELFF
>TRBV5-6|TRBD2|TRBJ2-3|once
TGTGCCAGCAGCCCACCCCCTACTAGCGGGAGGGGCACAGATACGCAGTATTTT
CASSPPPTSGRGTDTQYF
>TRBV3-1|.|TRBJ1-2|.
TGTGCCAGCAGCCAAGATAACGGGAACTATGGCTACACCTTC
CASSQDNGNYGYTF
>TRBV12-3/TRBV12-4|.|TRBJ2-7|.
TGTGCCAGCAGTTTAGTAGGAAACGGAGCCTACGAGCAGTACTTC
CASSLVGNGAYEQYF
>TRBV20-1|.|TRBJ1-1|.
TGCAGTGCTAGACGCGGTAGGGACACTGAAGCTTTCTTT
CSARRGRDTEAFF
>TRBV24-1|.|TRBJ2-3|.
TGTGCCACCAGTGCCCGGGCGCATTATACGCAGTATTTT
CATSARAHYTQYF
>TRBV5-1|.|TRBJ1-1|.
TGCGCCAGCAGCTCCGCGGGCACTGAAGCTTTCTTT
CASSSAGTEAFF
>TRBV25-1|.|TRBJ1-5|.
TGTGCCAGCAGTGACGGGGGGCGTAATCAGCCCCAGCATTTT
CASSDGGRNQPQHF
>TRBV20-1|.|TRBJ2-1|.
TGCAGTGCTCGGGCCACCCAATCCTACAATGAGCAGTTCTTC
CSARATQSYNEQFF
>TRBV30|.|TRBJ1-4|.
TGTGCCTGTGTTTCAGGGGAAAAACTGTTTTTT
CACVSGEKLFF
>TRBV11-2|.|TRBJ2-7|.
TGTGCCAGCAGCCATGGGTTCGAGCAGTACTTC
CASSHGFEQYF
>TRBV9|.|TRBJ2-1|.
TGTGCCAGCAGCCCCCCCGCCGGGACCTCATACAATGAGCAGTTCTTC
CASSPPAGTSYNEQFF
>TRBV9|.|TRBJ1-6|.
TGTGCCAGCAGCGATACAGGGACGAGCTCCTATAATTCACCCCTCCACTTT
CASSDTGTSSYNSPLHF
>TRBV6-1|.|TRBJ2-1|.
TGTGCCAGCAGTGAAGCGCTTCCCCACAATGAGCAGTTCTTC
CASSEALPHNEQFF
>TRBV29-1|TRBD2|TRBJ2-3|once
TGCAGCGTTGGGGAGGGCGGAGGCACAGATACGCAGTATTTT
CSVGEGGGTDTQYF
>TRBV30|.|TRBJ1-1|.
TGTGCCTGGAGTGTAGGCAGCAGAATGAACACTGAAGCTTTCTTT
CAWSVGSRMNTEAFF
>TRBV4-1|.|TRBJ2-1|.
TGCGCCAGCAGCCAAGGTACAGATATCTACAATGAGCAGTTCTTC
CASSQGTDIYNEQFF
>TRBV12-3/TRBV12-4|TRBD1|TRBJ2-2|.
TGTGCCAGCAGTATAGGGGGCCCCGGGGAGCTGTTTTTT
CASSIGGPGELFF
>TRBV9|TRBD2|TRBJ2-1|few
TGTGCCAGCAAGGGAGGGATCAACAATGAGCAGTTCTTC
CASKGGINNEQFF
>TRBV5-1|TRBD2|TRBJ2-3|.
TGCGCCAGCAGCTTGACGGGACTAGCCGACACAGATACGCAGTATTTT
CASSLTGLADTDTQYF
>TRBV6-5|TRBD2|TRBJ2-1|.
TGTGCCAGCAGCTCTAGCGGGCCAGAGCAGTTCTTC
CASSSSGPEQFF
>TRBV27|.|TRBJ1-5|once
TGTGCCAGCAGTTTACTTGGGATGAATCAGCCCCAGCATTTT
CASSLLGMNQPQHF
>TRBV30|TRBD1|TRBJ1-2|.
TGTGCCTGGAGTGATCTACGGACAGGGATGACAGGCTACACCTTC
CAWSDLRTGMTGYTF
>TRBV3-1|TRBD2|TRBJ2-1|.
TGTGCCAGCAGCCAAGGGGCGGGGGGGCGTTCTAATGAGCAGTTCTTC
CASSQGAGGRSNEQFF
>TRBV3-1|TRBD1|TRBJ1-1|.
TGTGCCAGCAGCCAAAATTCGGGACAGCGGCGAGCTTTCTTT
CASSQNSGQRRAFF
>TRBV30|.|TRBJ1-3|.
TGTGCCTGGAATTCTCTAATTCGGGGAAACACCATATATTTT
CAWNSLIRGNTIYF
>TRBV12-3/TRBV12-4|TRBD1|TRBJ2-7|.
TGTGCCAGCAGTGGGACAGGTTTAGCCTACGAGCAGTACTTC
CASSGTGLAYEQYF
>TRBV9|.|TRBJ2-7|few
TGTGCCAGCAGCGTAGGAGGAGAGTACGAGCAGTACTTC
CASSVGGEYEQYF
>TRBV19|.|TRBJ2-7|.
TGTGCCAGTACGACGAAAAGGGGCTCCTACGAGCAGTACTTC
CASTTKRGSYEQYF
>TRBV5-1|TRBD2|TRBJ2-7|.
TGCGCCAGCAGCCTGGAAGGGGAGGGTCACGACGAGCAGTACTTC
CASSLEGEGHDEQYF
>TRBV3-1|.|TRBJ2-7|.
TGTGCCAGCAGCCAAGATGGGGCTAGCCCCTACGAGCAGTACTTC
CASSQDGASPYEQYF
>TRBV7-8|.|TRBJ2-7|.
TGTGCCAGTTCTCTGAGCGTTCTTTCCTACGAGCAGTACTTC
CASSLSVLSYEQYF
>TRBV12-3/TRBV12-4|.|TRBJ1-5|.
TGTGCCAGCAAGTCGGCAAATCAGCCCCAGCATTTT
CASKSANQPQHF
>TRBV6-5|.|TRBJ2-1|.
TGTGCCAGCAGTTACTCGGGTAGCGGAGCGGTGAATGAGCAGTTCTTC
CASSYSGSGAVNEQFF
>TRBV12-3/TRBV12-4|TRBD1|TRBJ1-1|.
TGTGCCAGCAAATTAGAACAGGGGTGGACTGAAGCTTTCTTT
CASKLEQGWTEAFF
>TRBV7-6|TRBD1|TRBJ2-7|.
TGTGCCAGCAGCCCGCGACAGGGTTACTACGAGCAGTACTTC
CASSPRQGYYEQYF
>TRBV4-1|.|TRBJ2-3|.
TGCGCCAGCAGCCAAGTAACTGCACACACAGATACGCAGTATTTT
CASSQVTAHTDTQYF
>TRBV5-4|.|TRBJ2-7|once
TGTGCCAGCAGCTTGGCCGTGACAGCGGACTACGAGCAGTACTTC
CASSLAVTADYEQYF
>TRBV12-3/TRBV12-4|TRBD1|TRBJ1-5|.
TGTGCCAGCAGTGGGACAGATCAGCCCCAGCATTTT
CASSGTDQPQHF
>TRBV7-9|.|TRBJ2-2|once
TGTGCCAGCAGCCATCGTGGGGAAGCGAACACCGGGGAGCTGTTTTTT
CASSHRGEANTGELFF
>TRBV27|TRBD2|TRBJ2-3|few
TGTGCCAGCAGTTGGGGAGGGGGCACAGATACGCAGTATTTT
CASSWGGGTDTQYF
>TRBV20-1|.|TRBJ2-7|.
TGCAGTGCTAGAATCGAGGGTTACGAGCAGTACTTC
CSARIEGYEQYF
>TRBV9|.|TRBJ1-3|.
TGTGCCAGCAGCGTAACCGGGGGGGAAGCTGGAAACACCATATATTTT
CASSVTGGEAGNTIYF
>TRBV29-1|TRBD1|TRBJ1-1|.
TGCAGCGTTGATTGGACAGGGGCTGAAGCTTTCTTT
CSVDWTGAEAFF
>TRBV15|.|TRBJ2-3|.
TGTGCCACGACAAGGACTAGCACAGATACGCAGTATTTT
CATTRTSTDTQYF
>TRBV30|.|TRBJ2-5|.
TGTGCCTGGAGTGGCGGAGCGGAGACCCAGTACTTC
CAWSGGAETQYF
>TRBV11-2|.|TRBJ2-1|.
TGTGCCAGCAATGACGGCGGGGCCTACAATGAGCAGTTCTTC
CASNDGGAYNEQFF
>TRBV14|TRBD2|TRBJ2-3|.
TGTGCCAGCAGCCAAACGGGGGGTTTTGCAGATACGCAGTATTTT
CASSQTGGFADTQYF
>TRBV3-1|.|TRBJ1-1|.
TGTGCCAGCAGCCAGCAAGGCTTCTCGGGGTGGTACACTGAAGCTTTCTTT
CASSQQGFSGWYTEAFF
>TRBV7-3|TRBD1|TRBJ1-1|.
TGTGCCAGCAGCCCACAGGGGGACACTGAAGCTTTCTTT
CASSPQGDTEAFF
>TRBV6-1|.|TRBJ1-1|few
TGTGCCAGCAGTGAACAGGAGGGTACTGAAGCTTTCTTT
CASSEQEGTEAFF
>TRBV15|.|TRBJ2-3|.
TGTGCCACCAGCAGAGAGGGCGGGGGCACAGATACGCAGTATTTT
CATSREGGGTDTQYF
>TRBV5-4|.|TRBJ2-1|.
TGTGCCAGCAGCTTGGATAAGGGAGTCAATGAGCAGTTCTTC
CASSLDKGVNEQFF
>TRBV18|.|TRBJ1-2|.
TGTGCCAGCTCTACCTCGCGGACGGACTATGGCTACACCTTC
CASSTSRTDYGYTF
>TRBV5-6|.|TRBJ1-2|.
TGTGCCAGCAGCCCCTCGGCCTCGTACTATGGCTACACCTTC
CASSPSASYYGYTF